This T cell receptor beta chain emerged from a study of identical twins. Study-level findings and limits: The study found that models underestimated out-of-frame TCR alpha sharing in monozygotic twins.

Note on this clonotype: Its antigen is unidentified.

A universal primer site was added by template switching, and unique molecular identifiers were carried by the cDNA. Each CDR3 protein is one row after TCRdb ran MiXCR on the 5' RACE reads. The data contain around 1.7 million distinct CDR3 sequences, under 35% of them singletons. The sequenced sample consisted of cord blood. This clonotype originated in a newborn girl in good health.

CDR3 region: CASSWQGPYEQYF. CDR3 sequence (DNA): TGTGCCAGCAGTTGGCAGGGACCCTACGAGCAGTACTTC. This sequence joins TRBV27 and TRBJ2-7; D possibly uses TRBD1 or TRBD2 (5 bases each). Trimming removed 4 bases at V and 2 bases at J, with 9 bases between. The germline V gene has CDR1 MNHEY and CDR2 SMNVEV (reference sequence). CDR3 length equals 13 residues.